A single sample is the source of the 27 T cell receptor beta chains below, sequenced in a study of control samples from healthy donors and cancer patients. Sequencing used immunoSEQ multiplex PCR; TCRdb keeps in-frame clones, though not all of them. The sample holds roughly 120,000 clones, about 92% seen once. The specimen sequenced was PBMCs. These receptor sequences come from a man over 45 with head and neck cancer.

This rearrangement joins TRBV6-2 or TRBV6-3 to TRBJ2-7; the D gene is possibly TRBD2 (5 bases). This CDR3 has 14 residues. Germline CDR1 MNHEY, CDR2 SVGEGT. The V end lost 7 bases, the J end lost 2 bases, and 15 bases lay between the germline ends. The CDR3 region is CASNPGGLTYEQYF. CDR3 nucleotides: TGTGCCAGCAACCCGGGCGGACTCACCTACGAGCAGTACTTC.

The CDR3 loop is CAKRQGGTGELFF. In DNA, the CDR3 is TGTGCCAAACGACAGGGCGGGACCGGGGAGCTGTTTTTT. The chain combines TRBV7-9 with TRBJ2-2; the match to TRBD1 covers 7 bases. This CDR3 spans 13 amino acids. The germline V gene encodes CDR1 SEHNR and CDR2 FQNEAQ (reference sequence). V was pared by 10 bases and J by 5 bases, with 7 bases of the junction left unmatched.

V gene TRBV7-9 combines with J gene TRBJ1-6, with D uncertain. From germline, CDR1 is SEHNR and CDR2 FQNEAQ (reference sequence). Trimming took 6 bases from V and 2 from J, leaving 14 bases between them. CDR3 length: 16 amino acids. CDR3 amino acids: CASSPRTNTYNSPLHF. In DNA, the CDR3 is TGTGCCAGCAGTCCCAGGACGAACACCTATAATTCACCCCTCCACTTT.

This clone was recorded once. The rearrangement links TRBV7-9 to TRBJ1-3, with D maybe TRBD1 (6 bases). Germline V gene data show CDR1 as SEHNR and CDR2 as FQNEAQ (reference sequence). This CDR3 has 16 amino acids. The germline V and J ends were trimmed by 1 base and 4 bases, with 14 bases remaining between them. The chain's CDR3 is CASSLEWGALGNTIYF. The CDR3 DNA reads as TGTGCCAGCAGCTTAGAATGGGGGGCGCTGGGAAACACCATATATTTT.

The chain has TRBV11-2 and TRBJ2-7; D gene unclear. This CDR3 has 10 amino acids. The ends were cut back, 10 bases at V and 5 bases at J, with 9 bases in the middle. Germline V CDR1 and CDR2: SGHAT, FQNNGV. This chain's CDR3 is CATPFHEQYF. Written as DNA, the CDR3 is TGTGCCACCCCTTTCCACGAGCAGTACTTC.

The rearrangement uses TRBV30 and TRBJ1-5; 8 nucleotides agree with TRBD1. Germline V gene sequence: CDR1 GTSNPN, CDR2 SVGIG (reference sequence). This CDR3 region has 15 residues. V gave up 5 bases and J gave up 6 bases; unmatched junction bases: 12. In nucleotides, the CDR3 is TGTGCCTGGGATGCTGGACAGGGAGGGACTCAGCCCCAGCATTTT. Amino acid sequence: CAWDAGQGGTQPQHF.

The chain links TRBV4-3 to TRBJ2-1; 8 bases agree with TRBD2. Germline assignment: CDR1 LGHNA and CDR2 YSLEER. This CDR3 is built from 13 residues. Trimming cost V 0 bases and J 15 bases; bases outside gene matches: 7. In nucleotides, the CDR3 is TGCGCCAGCAGCCAAGATCTCCGGGGGGGCGCGTTCTTC. This gives the protein CASSQDLRGGAFF.

The chain is built from TRBV7-2 and TRBJ2-5, with unresolved D. The germline V gene encodes CDR1 SGHTA and CDR2 FQGNSA. The CDR3 length is 15 residues. Trimming took 3 bases from V and 5 from J, leaving 16 bases between them. The CDR3, as DNA: TGTGCCAGCAGCTTGTCGCTAGGTGGGTTTGAGACCCAGTACTTC. It translates to CASSLSLGGFETQYF.

The rearrangement links TRBV6-5 to TRBJ2-7; no clear D. This CDR3 region has 16 residues. The germline CDR1 and CDR2 sequences are MNHEY and SVGAGI. Trimming cost V 0 bases and J 6 bases, with 18 bases left between them. The CDR3 protein is CASSYSTAAHSREQYF. As DNA, the CDR3 is TGTGCCAGCAGTTACTCGACGGCGGCGCACTCTCGCGAGCAGTACTTC.

This rearrangement joins TRBV9 to TRBJ1-5, with no clear D. The CDR3 runs to 15 residues. Germline CDR1 SGDLS, CDR2 YYNGEE. V dropped 0 bases and J dropped 3 bases, with 10 bases sitting between them. The CDR3 nucleotides are TGTGCCAGCAGCGTAGACGGACGGTACAATCAGCCCCAGCATTTT. Translation gives CASSVDGRYNQPQHF.

The chain employs TRBV6-5 and TRBJ1-2; a weak D match, TRBD1 (5 bases). Germline-derived CDR1 and CDR2 are MNHEY and SVGAGI. This CDR3 contains 15 residues. V was trimmed by 10 bases and J by 4 bases, leaving 22 bases between them. CDR3 coding DNA: TGTGCCACCCAAGGGGAGACCCAGGGTGTCTATGGCTACACCTTC. Encoded protein: CATQGETQGVYGYTF.

V gene TRBV5-4 combines with J gene TRBJ2-7, with 8 bases fitting TRBD1. CDR3 length: 13 residues. V gave up 3 bases and J gave up 3 bases; unmatched junction bases: 2. Germline V gene lookup returns CDR1 SGHNT and CDR2 YYREEE (reference sequence). CDR3 sequence: CASSSDRDYEQYF. CDR3 DNA: TGTGCCAGCAGCTCGGACAGGGACTACGAGCAGTACTTC.

The V call is TRBV5-6, the J call TRBJ1-2; 8 bases agree with TRBD1. The CDR3 totals 13 residues. Germline CDR1 is SGHDT and CDR2 is YYEEEE. Losses at the gene ends were 0 bases for V and 9 bases for J; bases not matched to a gene: 4. CDR3 nucleotide sequence: TGTGCCAGCAGCTTGGGGCAGGGGGCCAGCTACACCTTC. Amino acids: CASSLGQGASYTF. Full variable domain (outside the CDR3, taken from reference TRBV5-6 and TRBJ1-2): DAGVTQSPTHLIKTRGQQVTLRCSPKSGHDTVSWYQQALGQGPQFIFQYYEEEERQRGNFPDRFSGHQFPNYSSELNVNALLLGDSALYLCASSLGQGASYTFGSGTRLTVV.

The chain employs TRBV12-3 or TRBV12-4 and TRBJ2-5; TRBD1 or TRBD2 may be the D gene (5 bases each). V was trimmed by 7 bases and J by 4 bases, leaving 10 bases between them. This CDR3 region has 12 residues. For the CDR3, the DNA is TGTGCCAGCAAGAGGGGCAGAGAGACCCAGTACTTC. This sequence encodes CASKRGRETQYF.

The chain uses TRBV30 and TRBJ1-2; a possible D gene is TRBD1 (6 bases). V was trimmed by 4 bases and J by 5 bases, leaving 26 bases between them. Germline-derived CDR1 and CDR2 are GTSNPN and SVGIG (reference sequence). CDR3 length: 17 amino acids. DNA of the CDR3: TGTGCCTGGATTGGGCGCCCGGGGGCGCGTCGAAGTTATGGCTACACCTTC. Amino acid sequence: CAWIGRPGARRSYGYTF.

This clone was observed a single time. The chain uses TRBV6-2 or TRBV6-3 and TRBJ2-5; D is undetermined. V lost 2 bases and J 7 bases, leaving 14 bases between the germline ends. Germline CDR1 and CDR2: MNHEY and SVGEGT. There are 14 residues in the CDR3. Written as DNA, the CDR3 is TGTGCCAGCAGTTACCAAATCCCGGTAGGGACCCAGTACTTC. This sequence encodes CASSYQIPVGTQYF.

V is TRBV4-2 and J is TRBJ2-5; the match to TRBD2 covers 10 bases. The length of the CDR3 is 17 residues. Germline V gene lookup returns CDR1 LGHNA and CDR2 YNFKEQ. V gave up 0 bases and J gave up 2 bases; unmatched junction bases: 6. The CDR3 here is CASSQDPAGGLQETQYF. The CDR3 DNA reads TGTGCCAGCAGCCAAGACCCAGCGGGGGGGCTACAAGAGACCCAGTACTTC.

In nucleotides, the CDR3 is TGCGCCAGCAGTACTAGCGGGGGAACATACAATGAGCAGTTCTTC. This sequence encodes CASSTSGGTYNEQFF. The chain employs TRBV5-1 and TRBJ2-1; 11 bases map to TRBD2. V was pared by 5 bases and J by 4 bases, with 5 bases of the junction left unmatched. CDR3 length: 15 amino acids. Germline CDR1 is SGHRS and CDR2 is YFSETQ.

The chain is built from TRBV30 and TRBJ1-2; D is unclear. Trimming took off 7 bases at V and 5 bases at J, with 14 bases between the two ends. CDR1 and CDR2 from the germline V gene are GTSNPN and SVGIG (reference sequence). The CDR3 extends over 12 amino acids. DNA for the CDR3: TGTGCCTCCCACAGAGACCCGTATGGCTACACCTTC. It is translated as CASHRDPYGYTF.

The CDR3 DNA sequence: TGTGCCATCAGTGGGTTAGTTAGCGGGGGGGCGACAGATACGCAGTATTTT. Protein: CAISGLVSGGATDTQYF. This chain connects TRBV10-3 to TRBJ2-3; 11 positions match TRBD2. The V gene's germline CDR1 is ENHRY and CDR2 SYGVKD. V was clipped by 4 bases and J by 3 bases; unmatched bases: 9. The CDR3 is made up of 17 amino acids.

This clone was found once. The V call is TRBV9, the J call TRBJ1-4; no definite D call. This CDR3 is 15 amino acids long. V dropped 3 bases and J dropped 7 bases, with 16 bases sitting between them. The V gene's germline CDR1 is SGDLS and CDR2 YYNGEE. The CDR3 here is CASSAGGGLGEKLFF. As DNA, the CDR3 is TGTGCCAGCAGCGCCGGCGGTGGTTTGGGTGAAAAACTGTTTTTT.

The chain couples TRBV6-2 or TRBV6-3 to TRBJ2-7; D gene ambiguous. Germline V CDR1 and CDR2: MNHEY, SVGEGT. The V gene lost 4 bases and the J gene lost 5 bases, with 6 bases spanning the gap. CDR3 length: 11 residues. The CDR3 nucleotides are TGTGCCAGCAGTTCGATCAACGAGCAGTACTTC. Amino acids: CASSSINEQYF.

This chain connects TRBV3-1 (or the pseudogene TRBV3-2) to TRBJ2-1, with TRBD2 identical over 8 bases. The CDR3 consists of 17 residues. V was pared by 4 bases and J by 6 bases, with 14 bases of the junction left unmatched. Germline loops: CDR1 LGHDT, CDR2 YNNKEL (reference sequence). This CDR3 is CASSPHFSGGACNEQFF. The DNA of the CDR3 is TGTGCCAGCAGCCCTCACTTCTCGGGGGGGGCGTGCAATGAGCAGTTCTTC.

The rearrangement links TRBV2 to TRBJ2-6; no firm D call. The germline V gene encodes CDR1 SNHLY and CDR2 FYNNEI. CDR3 size: 15 residues. V was clipped by 6 bases and J by 3 bases, with 12 bases between them. Here the CDR3 reads CASRTSGGGANVLTF. CDR3 DNA sequence: TGTGCCAGCAGAACCTCCGGTGGTGGGGCCAACGTCCTGACTTTC.

This clone has at least ten counts. This sequence joins TRBV30 and TRBJ1-2; a possible D gene is TRBD1 (5 bases). Trimming cost V 2 bases and J 2 bases, with 9 bases left between them. CDR3 size: 13 residues. Germline CDR1 is GTSNPN and CDR2 is SVGIG (reference sequence). In DNA, the CDR3 is TGTGCCTGGAGTCAGGGCGTAAACTATGGCTACACCTTC. This gives the protein CAWSQGVNYGYTF.

The chain couples TRBV4-3 to TRBJ2-7; the match to TRBD2 covers 11 bases. After removal of 4 bases from V and 1 base from J, the junction contained 3 bases not matched to a gene. CDR3 length: 15 residues. The germline V gene encodes CDR1 LGHNA and CDR2 YSLEER. CDR3 loop: CASSRGTSGSYEQYF. The DNA for the CDR3 is TGCGCCAGCAGCCGAGGGACTAGCGGATCCTACGAGCAGTACTTC.

The chain is built from TRBV30 and TRBJ1-5, with D perhaps matching TRBD1 (5 bases). Trimming removed 4 bases at V and 5 bases at J, with 12 bases between. This CDR3 contains 13 residues. The germline gives CDR1 GTSNPN, CDR2 SVGIG (reference sequence). The CDR3 nucleotides are TGTGCCTGGACCCAGGGAGGTCATCAGCCCCAGCATTTT. Protein: CAWTQGGHQPQHF.